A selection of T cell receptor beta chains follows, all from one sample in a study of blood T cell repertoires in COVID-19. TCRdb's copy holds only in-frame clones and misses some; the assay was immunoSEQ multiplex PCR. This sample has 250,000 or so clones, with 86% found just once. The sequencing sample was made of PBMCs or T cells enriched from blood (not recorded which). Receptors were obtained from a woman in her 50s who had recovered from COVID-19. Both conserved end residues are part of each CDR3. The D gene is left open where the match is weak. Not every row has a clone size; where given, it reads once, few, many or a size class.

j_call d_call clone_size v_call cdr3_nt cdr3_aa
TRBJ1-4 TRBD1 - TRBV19 TGTGCCAGTATCCTCCGGGACAGGGGCGGTGAAAAACTGTTTTTT CASILRDRGGEKLFF
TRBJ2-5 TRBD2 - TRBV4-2 TGTGCCAGCAGCCGCACAACCGGGACTAGATCTCGAGGAGAGACCCAGTACTTC CASSRTTGTRSRGETQYF
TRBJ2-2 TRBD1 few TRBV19 TGTGCCAGTAGCCCTACAGGGGCCACCGGGGAGCTGTTTTTT CASSPTGATGELFF
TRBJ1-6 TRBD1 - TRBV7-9 TGTGCCAGCAGCTTTGACAGGGCTAATTCACCCCTCCACTTT CASSFDRANSPLHF
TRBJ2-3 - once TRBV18 TGTGCCAGCTCACCAAACCCAGGGGATACGCAGTATTTT CASSPNPGDTQYF
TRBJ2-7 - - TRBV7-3 TGTGCCAGCAGCTTAGTCAGGGGCGACGAGCAGTACTTC CASSLVRGDEQYF
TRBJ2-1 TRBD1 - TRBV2 TGTGCCAGCAGAGCGGACAGGGAGAGGAATGAGCAGTTCTTC CASRADRERNEQFF
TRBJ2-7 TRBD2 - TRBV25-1 TGTGCCAGCAGTGGTGCGGGGGTCTCCTACGAGCAGTACTTC CASSGAGVSYEQYF
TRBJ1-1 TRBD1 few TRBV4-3 TGCGCCAGCAGCACCCGGGACAGAGCCAGTGAAGCTTTCTTT CASSTRDRASEAFF
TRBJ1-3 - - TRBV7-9 TGTGCCAGCAGCAACTACACCATATATTTT CASSNYTIYF
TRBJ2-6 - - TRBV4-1 TGCGCCAGCAGCCAAGGGGGACGAGGGGGTACCGGGGCCAACGTCCTGACTTTC CASSQGGRGGTGANVLTF
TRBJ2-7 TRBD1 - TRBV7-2 TGTGCCAGCAGCCCCGGGACAGGGCCCTACGAGCAGTACTTC CASSPGTGPYEQYF
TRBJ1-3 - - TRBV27 TGTGCCAGCAGCCAGGATAGAGGAAACACCATATATTTT CASSQDRGNTIYF
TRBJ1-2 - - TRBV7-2 TGTGCCAGCACGGAGGGGGGGTCTAACTATGGCTACACCTTC CASTEGGSNYGYTF
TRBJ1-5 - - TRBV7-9 TGTGCCAGCAGCTTAGGTGGGGGGATCAATCAGCCCCAGCATTTT CASSLGGGINQPQHF
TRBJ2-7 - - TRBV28 TGTGCCAGCAGTTTATCGATGGACAGCTCCTACGAGCAGTACTTC CASSLSMDSSYEQYF
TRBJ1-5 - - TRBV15 TGTGCCACCAGCAGAGATCGGGCACGGGGGCCCCAGCATTTT CATSRDRARGPQHF
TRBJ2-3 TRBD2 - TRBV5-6 TGTGCCAGCAGGCCTTGGGGGAGTAAGCGGGAGGGAACAGATACGCAGTATTTT CASRPWGSKREGTDTQYF
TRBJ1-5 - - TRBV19 TGTGCCAGTAGCATCCAGGGGACAAATCAGCCCCAGCATTTT CASSIQGTNQPQHF
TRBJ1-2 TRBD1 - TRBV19 TGTGCCAGTAGTTTGACAGGGAACTATGGCTACACCTTC CASSLTGNYGYTF
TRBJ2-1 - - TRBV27 TGTGCCAGCAGTTTGGGGGGCAATGAGCAGTTCTTC CASSLGGNEQFF
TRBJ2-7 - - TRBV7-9 TGTGCCAGCAGCTCCCGCGGGATCGGCGAGCAGTACTTC CASSSRGIGEQYF
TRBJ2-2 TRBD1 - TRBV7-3 TGTGCCAGCAGCCCCGACAGGGTGACGAGCACCGGGGAGCTGTTTTTT CASSPDRVTSTGELFF
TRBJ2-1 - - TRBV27 TGTGCCAGCGGATTCGGAGCTCGGGGAAGCTCCTACAATGAGCAGTTCTTC CASGFGARGSSYNEQFF